This T cell receptor beta chain was documented in a study of cytomegalovirus exposure and HLA in healthy donors. Study conclusions and caveats: The productive fraction for most TCR beta V segments was about 87% or about 30% in an earlier analysis. Analysis was performed later, and it showed HLA-associated TCR beta chains to be more clonally expanded than equally common others. In presence/absence analyses, roughly uniform sequencing depth across donors was assumed.

The PCR used 60 Vbeta and 13 Jbeta primers. Libraries were prepared by immunoSEQ multiplex PCR; TCRdb keeps only in-frame clonotypes and omits some of them. The sample carries about 93,000 clones, nearly 80% recorded once. As regards this clone: Its antigen is as yet unknown.

CDR1 KGHSH and CDR2 LQKENI come from the germline V gene. The ends were cut back, 2 bases at V and 2 bases at J, with 10 bases in the middle. The CDR3 has 14 residues. The TCR comes from a woman aged 40 to 50 in good health and CMV-seronegative. Sequencing was carried out using PBMCs. This chain links TRBV18 with TRBJ2-7, with D perhaps matching TRBD1 (5 bases). CDR3 DNA: TGTGCCAGCTCACCAATAATGACAGCCTACGAGCAGTACTTC. It is translated as CASSPIMTAYEQYF.